One and the same sample provided the 12 T cell receptor beta chains below, sequenced in a study of CD8+ T cells in alopecia areata. RNA was extracted and reverse transcribed into cDNA as the sequencing template. Sequencing used immunoSEQ multiplex PCR; TCRdb keeps in-frame clones, though not all of them. The table shows about 120,000 clones, with approximately 47% occurring only once. Material for sequencing was NKG2D-low CD8+ T cells sorted from blood. Source of these receptors: a human donor with alopecia areata.

This clone has only a few counts. J is TRBJ2-1 and V is TRBV29-1; D call uncertain. The CDR3 has 10 residues. The V end was cut by 3 bases, the J end by 6 bases, with 3 bases between. Germline-derived CDR1 and CDR2 are SQVTM and ANQGSEA. The CDR3 DNA reads TGCAGCGTTGATGTCAATGAGCAGTTCTTC. Translation gives CSVDVNEQFF.

This clone was recorded only once. The chain employs TRBV12-5 and TRBJ1-1; D unclear. Deletions cut 6 bases from V and 2 bases from J, with 13 bases between. This CDR3 contains 14 residues. Germline V lookup: CDR1 LGHNT, CDR2 FRNRAP. The CDR3 loop is CASGFPDVNTEAFF. The CDR3 nucleotides read TGTGCTAGTGGCTTCCCCGACGTTAACACTGAAGCTTTCTTT.

The genes are TRBV11-3 and TRBJ2-7, with D tentatively TRBD1 or TRBD2 (5 bases each). With 1 base removed from V and 2 bases from J, the gap between germline ends came to 27 bases. The CDR3 runs 20 residues. Germline V gene data show CDR1 as SGHNT and CDR2 as YENEEA. The CDR3 is CASSLGGLVGADWGTYEQYF. The CDR3 bases are TGTGCCAGCAGCTTAGGGGGCCTAGTCGGAGCGGACTGGGGAACCTACGAGCAGTACTTC.

Comments on this clone: Within the sample, other DNA sequences also encode this same CDR3. The CDR3 loop reads CASGGTDTQYF. The CDR3 DNA is TGTGCCAGCGGAGGGACAGATACGCAGTATTTT. V and J are TRBV27 and TRBJ2-3; tentatively, D is TRBD2 (6 bases). The V and J ends lost 8 bases and 3 bases respectively, with 6 bases between them. Germline V CDR1 and CDR2: MNHEY, SMNVEV (reference sequence). The CDR3 consists of 11 residues.

The chain joins TRBV7-6 to TRBJ2-1; TRBD2 agrees at 11 bases. This CDR3 has 14 residues. The germline V gene encodes CDR1 SGHVS and CDR2 FNYEAQ. With V trimmed by 5 bases and J by 8 bases, 5 bases remained unmatched. This CDR3 is CASSILAGGDEQFF. CDR3 nucleotide sequence: TGTGCCAGCAGCATTCTAGCGGGAGGTGATGAGCAGTTCTTC.

The rearrangement joins TRBV2 to TRBJ1-1; the D is unclear. From germline, CDR1 is SNHLY and CDR2 FYNNEI. Trimming stripped 6 bases from V and 1 base from J, with 12 bases between. This CDR3 comprises 14 residues. The CDR3 DNA follows: TGTGCCAGCAGGGCCGGGAGGTGGAACACTGAAGCTTTCTTT. Its translation is CASRAGRWNTEAFF.

The rearrangement links TRBV30 to TRBJ2-5, with a tentative D call TRBD1 (6 bases). The CDR3 is 12 amino acids. Trimming left V 4 bases short and J 7 bases short, with 13 bases between. Germline V gene sequence: CDR1 GTSNPN, CDR2 SVGIG (reference sequence). CDR3 sequence (DNA): TGTGCCTGGACAGGAGACAGGCCGACCCAGTACTTC. Its protein product is CAWTGDRPTQYF. Full variable domain (missing parts from reference TRBV30 and TRBJ2-5): SQTIHQWPATLVQPVGSPLSLECTVEGTSNPNLYWYRQAAGRGLQLLFYSVGIGQISSEVPQNLSASRPQDRQFILSSKKLLLSDSGFYLCAWTGDRPTQYFGPGTRLLVL.

In its sample, this clone was seen once. This rearrangement joins TRBV20-1 to TRBJ2-3, with D unresolved. The germline V and J ends were trimmed by 4 bases and 7 bases, with 0 bases remaining between them. The CDR3 runs 8 residues. Germline loops: CDR1 DFQATT, CDR2 SNEGSKA (reference sequence). The CDR3 bases are TGCAGTGCTAATACGCAGTATTTT. It translates to CSANTQYF.

V and J are TRBV29-1 and TRBJ1-6, with a possible D match to TRBD1 (6 bases). Germline V gives CDR1 SQVTM, CDR2 ANQGSEA. The germline V and J ends were trimmed by 0 bases and 5 bases, with 14 bases remaining between them. The CDR3 spans 16 residues. The CDR3 bases are TGCAGCGTTGAAGATCCAGGGGCCGTGAATAATTCACCCCTCCACTTT. Amino acid sequence: CSVEDPGAVNNSPLHF.

The CDR3 DNA is TGCAGCGCTGCTCGGTCCGGGGAGCTGTTTTTT. It encodes CSAARSGELFF. The rearrangement uses TRBV29-1 and TRBJ2-2; no firm D call. This CDR3 is 11 amino acids long. With 7 bases removed from V and 6 bases from J, the gap between germline ends came to 9 bases. Looked up from germline, CDR1 is SQVTM and CDR2 is ANQGSEA.

This clone occurred a few times. The chain combines TRBV7-9 with TRBJ2-1; no definite D call. Deletions cut 5 bases from V and 3 bases from J, with 14 bases between. The germline CDR1 and CDR2 sequences are SEHNR and FQNEAQ (reference sequence). This CDR3 comprises 15 residues. CDR3 bases: TGTGCCAGCAGCGTAACTAAAATAGACTACAATGAGCAGTTCTTC. Translating gives CASSVTKIDYNEQFF.

This CDR3 reads CSVEDPQQYF. CDR3 DNA: TGCAGCGTTGAAGATCCTCAGCAGTACTTC. The chain joins TRBV29-1 to TRBJ2-7; D gene uncertain. The CDR3 is 10 amino acids. Per the germline V gene, CDR1 is SQVTM and CDR2 is ANQGSEA. V was cut by 0 bases and J by 8 bases, with 5 bases left in between.